Listed here are 2 T cell receptor beta chains from one sample, sequenced in a study of blood T cell repertoires in COVID-19. Clones were read by immunoSEQ multiplex PCR, and TCRdb kept only the in-frame ones, dropping some. The sample comprises hundreds of thousands of clones, around nine tenths of which are singletons, and roughly 5.1% rests with the top ten. The material sequenced was peripheral blood. The source of these receptors is a man in his forties or fifties with acute or convalescent COVID-19.

The chain is built from TRBV6-5 and TRBJ1-3; possible D gene TRBD1, 6 bases. Looked up from germline, CDR1 is MNHEY and CDR2 is SVGAGI. Trimming took 5 bases from V and 7 from J, leaving 15 bases between them. This CDR3 has 14 amino acids. CDR3 region: CASSTQGRPNTIYF. For the CDR3, the DNA is TGTGCCAGCAGTACACAGGGTAGGCCGAACACCATATATTTT.

The rearrangement uses TRBV5-1 and TRBJ1-1; D gene ambiguous. This CDR3 region has 14 residues. V was trimmed by 4 bases and J by 4 bases, leaving 14 bases between them. Germline CDR1 and CDR2: SGHRS and YFSETQ. The CDR3 protein is CASSRVGTGTEAFF. For the CDR3, the DNA is TGCGCCAGCAGCCGGGTGGGTACGGGCACTGAAGCTTTCTTT.